This T cell receptor beta chain is drawn from a study of blood T cell repertoires in COVID-19. Deletions cut 1 base from V and 4 bases from J, with 7 bases between. The CDR3 sequence is 13 residues long. Germline CDR1 and CDR2: WNHNN and SYGVQD (reference sequence). Assay: immunoSEQ multiplex PCR; the TCRdb copy retains only in-frame clones and omits some. Among approximately 45,000 clones listed, about 83% were seen once. Sequencing was performed on peripheral blood. The V gene is TRBV10-1, the J gene TRBJ1-2; no firm D call. This clonotype originated in a woman aged 80 or over with acute or convalescent COVID-19. CDR3 region: CASSEYGGYGYTF. The CDR3 DNA reads as TGCGCCAGCAGTGAGTATGGCGGCTATGGCTACACCTTC.